This paragraph reports one T cell receptor (beta chain). No base quality values were provided; no much bigger clone lies one nucleotide off. These data come from a study of graft-versus-host responses after intestinal transplantation (dated by TCRdb to about 2021). About the study as a whole: Multivisceral, liver-intestinal, or isolated intestinal transplants were received by the recipients. Instead of going to the commercial service, samples from a few later patients were sequenced in-house on an Illumina MiSeq and processed with MiXCR. Every recipient was given anti-thymocyte globulin induction, then maintenance tacrolimus and steroids for approximately 3 years. To identify alloreactive clones, pre-transplant mixed lymphocyte reaction products were sequenced and then compared with unstimulated pre-transplant donor and recipient T cells. The cohort enrolled approximately 24 intestinal transplant recipients including one retransplant, and a few patients lacking pretransplant specimens were excluded. Donor T cell macrochimerism was defined as a peak of at least 4% donor T cells among recipient peripheral blood mononuclear cells. After intestinal transplantation, graft-versus-host and host-versus-graft alloreactive T cell clones in the graft, circulation and bone marrow were tracked using bulk TCR-beta CDR3 sequencing. Overall study results and their limits: Early after transplant, peak levels of circulating GvH clones were found to be associated with declines in HvG clones. In patients with donor T cell macrochimerism, the allografts had high GvH to HvG T cell clonal ratios. GvH clones were detected in recipient bone marrow, and some of these GvH clones were observed earlier in ileal mucosa or blood, consistent with an intestinal mucosal origin. Conclusions were limited by the relatively low number and heterogeneity of intestinal transplant patients.

Trimming takes 3 bases from V and 2 bases from J, and the germline ends sit 11 bases apart. Its CDR3 holds 14 amino acids, cysteine through phenylalanine. The sequence is cut down to CDR3 DNA, 42 bases in frame from base 1. For CDR1 and CDR2, the germline V gene lists ENHRY and SYGVKD. Library preparation was by the immunoSEQ multiplex PCR assay. For most patients, genomic DNA was isolated with the Qiagen DNeasy Blood and Tissue Kit and shipped frozen to Adaptive Biotechnologies for TCR sequencing. Adaptive Biotechnologies carried out high-throughput TCR-beta CDR3 sequencing of genomic DNA for most patients. The authors processed their data as follows. Adaptive's ImmunoSEQ software supplied the TCR sequencing data for 15 to 20 patients, while MiXCR and VDJtools were used to process three other patients. To correct CD4 versus CD8 sorting errors, sequences present in both subsets at a frequency ratio below 5:1 were removed. CDR3 nucleotide sequences shared by donor and recipient were removed because the origin of these sequences could not be assigned. To count as alloreactive, a clone needed at least 2-fold expansion over unstimulated cells and a minimum CFSE-low frequency of 0.002% (template counts) or 0.001% (read counts). Clones were considered mappable if detected in sequenced pre-transplant spleen, lymph node, or MLR CFSE-low populations of the donor or recipient. Cumulative frequency of alloreactive clones was calculated as a percentage of all sequences weighted by copy number. TCRdb carries this immuneACCESS record with in-frame sequences only. Its versions omit some clonotypes, under half of them owing to an unresolved V gene in the studies checked, with the rest unexplained. For V, J and clone size, that table is used; D and trimming come from the DNA. Present in this sample are roughly 15,000 clones, approximately 40% of which were seen just once. The ten largest clones capture more than 1% of the sample.

What this sample's time point label stands for: cells obtained before transplantation from donor or recipient. In mixed lymphocyte reactions, roughly 200,000 CFSE-labeled pre-transplant responders were plated with roughly 200,000 irradiated violet-dye-labeled stimulators and cultured for less than 7 days. After the mixed lymphocyte reaction, proliferating CD3+CD4+CFSE-low and CD3+CD8+CFSE-low responder cells were FACS-sorted on a BD Influx sorter. Recombination connected TRBV10-3 to TRBJ2-7; no D gene call is confident. This clonotype was obtained from a human patient who received an intestinal transplant. This material consisted of alloreactive CD4+ T cells from a mixed lymphocyte reaction culture, taken before intestinal transplant. The cell subset or site label, as the study defines it: CFSE-low proliferating T cells sorted from roughly six-day pre-transplant mixed lymphocyte reaction (GvH or HvG direction). CDR3 sequence: CAISDSLSPYEQYF. At the DNA level, the sequence is TGTGCCATCAGTGACAGTTTATCTCCCTACGAGCAGTACTTC.